These 7 T cell receptor beta chains were sequenced from one sample in a study of CXCR3-negative and CXCR3-positive naive CD8 T cells. Study findings and constraints: The study found more hydrophobic TRB CDR3s in CXCR3-positive naive cells than in CXCR3-negative naive cells.

The libraries of TRB cDNA were constructed through 5' RACE using UMI labels. One entry per CDR3 protein, without DNA, is what TCRdb gives after re-calling the 5' RACE reads. The sample is made up of about 90,000 distinct CDR3 sequences, and the top ten hold approximately 0.82% of it. No antigens are known for them. Specimen: naive CXCR3+ CD8+ T cells from blood. Subset here: CD45RO-CCR7+CD27+CD95- naive CD8+ T cells expressing CXCR3 (TNR3+). The receptors come from a human donor in good health. Some clones in this sample may be carry-over from other donors' samples.

This sequence joins TRBV7-9 and TRBJ2-7; with no DNA, the TCRdb D assignment of TRBD1 cannot be verified. The CDR3 spans 15 residues. Germline CDR1 is SEHNR and CDR2 is FQNEAQ (reference sequence). The CDR3: CASSSRDRPTWEQYF.

The V and J genes are TRBV6-2 or TRBV6-3 and TRBJ2-1. CDR3 length: 12 amino acids. Germline assignment: CDR1 MNHEY and CDR2 SVGEGT. CDR3 region: CASSVSTAEQFF.

Here the CDR3 reads CASSFPELNQPQHF. The chain joins TRBV28 to TRBJ1-5. This CDR3 is 14 amino acids long. Germline V gene sequence: CDR1 MDHEN, CDR2 SYDVKM.

J is TRBJ2-4 and V is TRBV25-1; TCRdb lists TRBD1, though no DNA is available to test this call. CDR1 and CDR2 from the germline V gene are MGHDK and SYGVNS. The CDR3 spans 12 residues. CDR3 in amino acids: CASSSGGNIQYF.

V gene TRBV12-3 or TRBV12-4 combines with J gene TRBJ2-4; absent DNA, TCRdb's TRBD1 call cannot be checked. The CDR3 contains 15 residues. The CDR3 sequence: CASSFAFQGVDIKYF.

The gene calls are TRBV27 and TRBJ2-1; the TRBD2 assignment by TCRdb is unverifiable without DNA. Per the germline V gene, CDR1 is MNHEY and CDR2 is SMNVEV (reference sequence). There are 15 residues in the CDR3. The CDR3 reads CASGGLSGSYNEQFF.

This rearrangement joins TRBV28 to TRBJ2-7; there is no DNA to check the TCRdb D call of TRBD1. Germline CDR1 MDHEN, CDR2 SYDVKM. The CDR3 length is 16 residues. The CDR3 loop is CASSIPLSGIPYEQYF.